The 24 T cell receptor beta chains in this list originate from one sample, sequenced in a study of blood T cell repertoires in COVID-19. TCRdb's table, derived via immunoSEQ multiplex PCR, lists solely in-frame clones and lacks some. The table has 55,000 to 70,000 clones, about 81% seen once. Sequencing used peripheral blood. The receptors shown here come from an elderly man with acute or convalescent COVID-19.

A single count supports this clone. The gene calls are TRBV21-1 and TRBJ1-1. TRBV21-1 has pseudogene status. This CDR3 has 14 amino acids. In nucleotides, the CDR3 is TGTGCCAGCAGCTGGCGGAGCACCGACACTGAAGCTTTCTTT. Translating gives CASSWRSTDTEAFF.

The J gene is TRBJ2-7, the V gene TRBV30, with TRBD1 identical over 8 bases. This CDR3 spans 12 amino acids. V was pared by 2 bases and J by 5 bases, with 2 bases of the junction left unmatched. CDR1 is GTSNPN, CDR2 SVGIG, per germline (reference sequence). The chain's CDR3 is CAWSQQGDEQYF. DNA for the CDR3: TGTGCCTGGAGTCAACAGGGGGACGAGCAGTACTTC.

The genes are TRBV5-1 and TRBJ1-5; the match to TRBD1 covers 10 bases. This CDR3 is 17 amino acids long. V lost 7 bases to trimming and J lost 0 bases; unmatched junction nucleotides: 10. Germline CDR1 reads SGHRS; CDR2 reads YFSETQ. CDR3 region: CASGRGTGDYSNQPQHF. The CDR3 nucleotides are TGCGCCAGCGGAAGGGGGACAGGGGATTATAGCAATCAGCCCCAGCATTTT.

The rearrangement uses TRBV10-3 and TRBJ2-7; 8 bases line up with TRBD1. This CDR3 is built from 15 residues. The V gene's germline CDR1 is ENHRY and CDR2 SYGVKD. V lost 0 bases and J lost 4; bases outside the gene matches: 5. The CDR3 sequence is CAISESKGQVYEQYF. The CDR3 DNA reads TGTGCCATCAGTGAGTCGAAGGGACAGGTATACGAGCAGTACTTC.

This chain connects TRBV7-2 to TRBJ2-7; D gene uncertain. The germline V gene encodes CDR1 SGHTA and CDR2 FQGNSA. Trimming removed 2 bases from V and 6 bases from J, with 8 bases in between. The CDR3 length is 12 residues. CDR3 DNA: TGTGCCAGCAGCTTAACTTTCGGCGAGCAGTACTTC. It encodes CASSLTFGEQYF.

The V and J genes are TRBV6-5 and TRBJ2-5; 8 positions agree with TRBD2. Germline CDR1 is MNHEY and CDR2 is SVGAGI. This CDR3 region has 14 residues. With 11 bases clipped from V and 3 bases from J, the junction kept 11 bases outside the gene matches. CDR3 sequence reads: CAGGTPGGKETQYF. CDR3 DNA sequence: TGTGCCGGCGGGACACCGGGGGGGAAAGAGACCCAGTACTTC.

The chain recombines TRBV7-2 with TRBJ2-7, with 8 bases aligning to TRBD2. The CDR3 consists of 14 residues. Germline V gene sequence: CDR1 SGHTA, CDR2 FQGNSA. J lost 4 bases, V lost 8 bases, and 10 bases had no gene match. The CDR3 bases are TGTGCCAGCCGAGTGGCGGGAGGACGTTACGAGCAGTACTTC. As protein: CASRVAGGRYEQYF. Variable domain in full (rest from reference TRBV7-2 and TRBJ2-7): GAGVSQSPSNKVTEKGKDVELRCDPISGHTALYWYRQSLGQGLEFLIYFQGNSAPDKSGLPSDRFSAERTGGSVSTLTIQRTQQEDSAVYLCASRVAGGRYEQYFGPGTRLTVT.

The chain has TRBV5-1 and TRBJ1-2; D perhaps matches TRBD1 (6 bases). Germline loops: CDR1 SGHRS, CDR2 YFSETQ. V dropped 4 bases and J dropped 8 bases, with 18 bases sitting between them. The CDR3 sequence is 14 residues long. The CDR3 nucleotides read TGCGCCAGCAGCCCCGACGGGGGGGCGCGCGGCTACACCTTC. It encodes CASSPDGGARGYTF.

CDR3: CASSFRVAPLHF. CDR3 DNA: TGTGCCAGCAGCTTCCGGGTAGCACCCCTCCACTTT. The rearrangement uses TRBV7-3 and TRBJ1-6; D remains unclear. CDR1 is SGHTA, CDR2 FQGTGA, per germline. Trimming took 3 bases from V and 11 from J, leaving 8 bases between them. This CDR3 spans 12 amino acids. The full variable domain, completed using reference TRBV7-3 and TRBJ1-6, is GAGVSQTPSNKVTEKGKYVELRCDPISGHTALYWYRQSLGQGPEFLIYFQGTGAADDSGLPNDRFFAVRPEGSVSTLKIQRTERGDSAVYLCASSFRVAPLHFGNGTRLTVT.

V usage is TRBV29-1 and J usage is TRBJ1-1, with D tentatively TRBD1 (6 bases). The CDR3 extends over 13 amino acids. Germline CDR1 SQVTM, CDR2 ANQGSEA. V lost 7 bases, J lost 5 bases, and 17 bases lay in between. The CDR3 spells CSAFKGVGTEAFF. In nucleotides, the CDR3 is TGCAGCGCCTTCAAGGGGGTGGGGACTGAAGCTTTCTTT.

V is TRBV6-5 and J is TRBJ1-5; the D is unclear. CDR1 MNHEY and CDR2 SVGAGI come from the germline V gene. This CDR3 spans 15 amino acids. V lost 6 bases, J lost 2 bases, and 14 bases lay in between. The CDR3 loop is CASRDWGSGNQPQHF. The CDR3 DNA is TGTGCCAGCAGGGACTGGGGAAGCGGCAATCAGCCCCAGCATTTT.

In this sample, this clone turned up a few times. The chain joins TRBV29-1 to TRBJ1-2, with no clear D. The germline gives CDR1 SQVTM, CDR2 ANQGSEA. Between the trimmed V and J ends, which lost 4 bases and 0 bases, there was a span of 9 bases. CDR3 length: 13 residues. CDR3 bases: TGCAGCGTTGTGAGAACTGCTAACTATGGCTACACCTTC. Translation: CSVVRTANYGYTF.

This chain joins TRBV6-1 and TRBJ2-1; no firm D call. The CDR3 is 13 residues long. Germline V gene lookup returns CDR1 MNHNS and CDR2 SASEGT. V shed 1 base and J shed 7 bases, with 8 bases lying between them. CDR3 protein: CASSEDVYNEQFF. DNA of the CDR3: TGTGCCAGCAGTGAAGACGTCTATAATGAGCAGTTCTTC.

The CDR3 nucleotides are TGTGCCAGCAGCCCCTCCGGGACAGGTCTTCGCGAGCAGTACTTC. It codes for CASSPSGTGLREQYF. The chain couples TRBV6-5 to TRBJ2-7, with TRBD1 identical over 8 bases. From germline, CDR1 is MNHEY and CDR2 SVGAGI. This CDR3 spans 15 amino acids. Unmatched junction bases numbered 13, after V lost 6 bases and J lost 6 bases.

The chain carries TRBV6-1 and TRBJ2-2; TRBD1 is a possible D gene (6 bases). Per germline, CDR1 MNHNS and CDR2 SASEGT. The CDR3 is 15 residues long. With 0 bases removed from V and 2 bases from J, the gap between germline ends came to 7 bases. CDR3 residues: CASSEATGNTGELFF. DNA of the CDR3: TGTGCCAGCAGTGAAGCGACAGGAAACACCGGGGAGCTGTTTTTT.

A few counts support this clone. The chain couples TRBV29-1 to TRBJ1-1, with D perhaps TRBD1 (5 bases). Trimming stripped 7 bases from V and 3 bases from J, with 15 bases between. There are 13 residues in the CDR3. Germline-derived CDR1 and CDR2 are SQVTM and ANQGSEA. This chain's CDR3 is CSATRGGHTEAFF. The CDR3 region has the DNA TGCAGCGCCACAAGGGGAGGACACACTGAAGCTTTCTTT.

The chain employs TRBV2 and TRBJ2-3, with D possibly matching TRBD2 (7 bases). The CDR3 runs to 15 residues. CDR1 and CDR2 (germline): SNHLY, FYNNEI. The ends were cut back, 4 bases at V and 4 bases at J, with 15 bases in the middle. The CDR3 bases are TGTGCCAGCAGTGGCGGGGGCTTTGGTGCAGATACGCAGTATTTT. Translation: CASSGGGFGADTQYF.

This chain joins TRBV5-5 and TRBJ1-5; TRBD1 might be the D (6 bases). Germline-derived CDR1 and CDR2 are SGHKS and YYEKEE (reference sequence). V dropped 0 bases and J dropped 1 base, with 8 bases sitting between them. CDR3 length: 15 residues. CDR3 sequence: CASSLGDTSNQPQHF. The DNA for the CDR3 is TGTGCCAGCAGCTTGGGGGACACGAGCAATCAGCCCCAGCATTTT. Together with reference TRBV5-5 and TRBJ1-5, the CDR3 gives the full variable domain: DAGVTQSPTHLIKTRGQQVTLRCSPISGHKSVSWYQQVLGQGPQFIFQYYEKEERGRGNFPDRFSARQFPNYSSELNVNALLLGDSALYLCASSLGDTSNQPQHFGDGTRLSIL.

J is TRBJ2-7 and V is TRBV6-5; the D gene is possibly TRBD1 (8 bases). The CDR3 length is 12 residues. Trimming pared 6 bases from V and 6 bases from J, leaving 12 bases between. Germline CDR1 is MNHEY and CDR2 is SVGAGI. The CDR3 reads CASRQGGSEQYF. The CDR3 nucleotides are TGTGCCAGCAGACAGGGGGGGAGCGAGCAGTACTTC.

This clone has just a few counts. The V gene is TRBV19, the J gene TRBJ1-5, with D perhaps TRBD1 (5 bases). CDR3 length: 14 amino acids. CDR1 is LNHDA, CDR2 SQIVND, per germline (reference sequence). V lost 1 base to trimming and J lost 5 bases, with 9 bases between them. For the CDR3, the DNA is TGTGCCAGTAGTATAGGCGCAGGGTATCAGCCCCAGCATTTT. Its protein product is CASSIGAGYQPQHF.

V is TRBV28 and J is TRBJ2-5; the match to TRBD2 covers 11 bases. CDR3 length: 16 residues. V lost 4 bases, J lost 2 bases, and 6 bases stayed unmatched. Germline-derived CDR1 and CDR2 are MDHEN and SYDVKM. The CDR3 DNA follows: TGTGCCAGCAGTTCCTCCGGGACTAGCGGACAAGAGACCCAGTACTTC. It yields the protein CASSSSGTSGQETQYF.

The chain links TRBV7-9 to TRBJ2-1; 16 nucleotides match TRBD2. The CDR3 is 19 amino acids. After removal of 4 bases from V and 0 bases from J, the junction contained 6 bases not matched to a gene. Germline CDR1 is SEHNR and CDR2 is FQNEAQ (reference sequence). The CDR3 DNA reads as TGTGCCAGCAGCTCGGGACTAGCGGGAGGGCCGAGCTCCTACAATGAGCAGTTCTTC. This sequence encodes CASSSGLAGGPSSYNEQFF.

Here the CDR3 DNA reads TGCGCCAGCAGCCAAGATACCCAGGGGAATGAGCAGTTCTTC. This gives the protein CASSQDTQGNEQFF. This chain uses TRBV4-1 with TRBJ2-1, with D tentatively TRBD1 (6 bases). Trimming shortened V by 0 bases and J by 7 bases, and 10 bases separated the two germline ends. Germline CDR1 MGHRA, CDR2 YSYEKL. The CDR3 is made up of 14 amino acids.

The count of this clone is one. The chain employs TRBV7-2 and TRBJ1-2, with a tentative D call TRBD1 (5 bases). This CDR3 spans 16 amino acids. CDR1 is SGHTA, CDR2 FQGNSA, per germline. Trimming cost V 2 bases and J 7 bases, with 20 bases left between them. The CDR3 protein is CASSLNGPGQGGGYTF. CDR3 coding DNA: TGTGCCAGCAGCTTAAATGGGCCGGGGCAGGGAGGTGGCTACACCTTC.